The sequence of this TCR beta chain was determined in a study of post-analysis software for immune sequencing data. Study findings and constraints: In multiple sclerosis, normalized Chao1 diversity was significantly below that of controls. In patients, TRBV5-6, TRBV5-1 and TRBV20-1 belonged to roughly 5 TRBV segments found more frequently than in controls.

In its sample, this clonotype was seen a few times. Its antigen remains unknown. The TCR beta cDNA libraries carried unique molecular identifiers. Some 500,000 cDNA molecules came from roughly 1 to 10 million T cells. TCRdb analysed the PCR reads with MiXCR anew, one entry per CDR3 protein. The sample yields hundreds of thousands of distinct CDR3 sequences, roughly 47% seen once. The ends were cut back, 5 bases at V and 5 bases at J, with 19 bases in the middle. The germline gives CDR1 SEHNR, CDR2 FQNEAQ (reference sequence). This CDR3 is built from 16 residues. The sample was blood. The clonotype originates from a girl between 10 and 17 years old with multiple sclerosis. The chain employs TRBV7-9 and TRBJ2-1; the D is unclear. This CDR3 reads CASSRVRTIGNNEQFF. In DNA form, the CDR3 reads TGTGCCAGCAGCCGTGTCCGGACGATCGGAAACAATGAGCAGTTCTTC. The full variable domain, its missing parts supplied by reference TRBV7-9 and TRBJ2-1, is DTGVSQNPRHKITKRGQNVTFRCDPISEHNRLYWYRQTLGQGPEFLTYFQNEAQLEKSRLLSDRFSAERPKGSFSTLEIQRTEQGDSAMYLCASSRVRTIGNNEQFFGPGTRLTVL.